Listed below are T cell receptor beta chains from one sample, sequenced in a study of OX40 agonist ivuxolimab in advanced cancers. Here immunoSEQ multiplex PCR was the method, and the copy in TCRdb shows in-frame clones only, minus some. The sample consists of fewer than 140,000 clones, about nine tenths of them appearing once. The source material was CD4+ or CD8+ T cells sorted from blood, sampled in a trial of the OX40 agonist ivuxolimab. These receptor sequences come from an adult with an advanced solid tumor such as melanoma, head and neck, liver or kidney cancer. Both conserved end residues are part of each CDR3. A D gene is named only where the DNA matches it firmly. Only some rows state a clone size, as once, few, many or a class for expanded clones.

j_call d_call v_call clone_size cdr3_nt cdr3_aa
TRBJ1-1 TRBD1 TRBV6-4 - TGTGCCAGCACAGTTCTGAGGGGACAGGGACCCACTGAAGCTTTCTTT CASTVLRGQGPTEAFF
TRBJ2-7 - TRBV28 once TGTGCCAGCAGTTTAGTCGCAGGGAACTACGAGCAGTACTTC CASSLVAGNYEQYF
TRBJ1-4 TRBD1 TRBV5-1 - TGCGCCAGCACGTACTCGGGACAGGTGGACGAAAAACTGTTTTTT CASTYSGQVDEKLFF
TRBJ1-2 - TRBV28 - TGTGCCGCTTGGGGGGGCTATGGCTACACCTTC CAAWGGYGYTF
TRBJ1-2 TRBD1 TRBV5-1 - TGCGCCAGCAGCTTGGGGGACAGTAACTATGGCTACACCTTC CASSLGDSNYGYTF
TRBJ2-5 - TRBV10-3 - TGTGCCATCAGTGCAACAGGGAGAGGAGAGACCCAGTACTTC CAISATGRGETQYF
TRBJ2-7 - TRBV6-6 - TGTGCCAGCAGGGGGGGAACCTACGAGCAGTACTTC CASRGGTYEQYF
TRBJ1-4 TRBD1 TRBV30 - TGTGCCTGGAGTAAAGGACAGGGGGCTTTAGAAAAACTGTTTTTT CAWSKGQGALEKLFF
TRBJ2-1 - TRBV4-1 - TGCGCCAGCAGCCGGGGGCCCCGGGGTCGATACAATGAGCAGTTCTTC CASSRGPRGRYNEQFF
TRBJ2-2 TRBD2 TRBV7-7 once TGTGCTAGCAGCTTAGGTCCCGGGGGGGCCACCGGGGAGCTGTTTTTT CASSLGPGGATGELFF
TRBJ1-6 TRBD1 TRBV6-1 - TGTGCCAGCAGTGAACCTCCATACGGGACAGGGGATTCACCCCTCCACTTT CASSEPPYGTGDSPLHF
TRBJ2-6 - TRBV19 once TGTGCCACCAACCCGGGGGGCGCATCCGGGGCCAACGTCCTGACTTTC CATNPGGASGANVLTF
TRBJ1-2 - TRBV10-3 - TGTGCCATCAGTGGGGGGGAGGACTATGGCTACACCTTC CAISGGEDYGYTF
TRBJ2-3 TRBD2 TRBV7-9 - TGTGCCAGCAGCTTGGGAAGCGGGGGGCCAGATACGCAGTATTTT CASSLGSGGPDTQYF
TRBJ1-6 TRBD1 TRBV30 - TGTGCCTGGAGTGTCGGGACAGCTCCCCTCTATAATTCACCCCTCCACTTT CAWSVGTAPLYNSPLHF
TRBJ1-1 TRBD1 TRBV12-5 - TGTGCTACCTCGACAGGGGGGGACACTGAAGCTTTCTTT CATSTGGDTEAFF
TRBJ2-6 - TRBV7-9 - TGTGCCAGCAGCCTTAATTCTGGGGCCAACGTCCTGACTTTC CASSLNSGANVLTF
TRBJ2-2 - TRBV7-2 - TGTGCCAGCAGCTTAGCGAGAAACACCGGGGAGCTGTTTTTT CASSLARNTGELFF
TRBJ2-3 - TRBV5-4 - TGTGCCAGCAGCCTGGACGGCACTAGCACAGATACGCAGTATTTT CASSLDGTSTDTQYF
TRBJ1-6 - TRBV23-1 - TGCGCCAGCGGGGGGTTTTCACCCCTCCACTTT CASGGFSPLHF
TRBJ2-5 - TRBV7-2 - TGTGCCAGCAGCTTAAGGCTCCAAGAGACCCAGTACTTC CASSLRLQETQYF
TRBJ1-2 TRBD1 TRBV25-1 - TGTGCCAGCGGGGGGACAGTCTATGGCTACACCTTC CASGGTVYGYTF
TRBJ1-3 - TRBV18 once TGTGCCAGCTCACTTGGCCCTAGAAACACCATATATTTT CASSLGPRNTIYF
TRBJ1-5 - TRBV5-1 - TGCGCCAGCAGCAGGACACCTGCGGAGCAGCCCCAGCATTTT CASSRTPAEQPQHF
TRBJ1-1 - TRBV28 - TGTGCCAGCAGGTCGGTGGGGCTCAGTTGGGCTTTCTTT CASRSVGLSWAFF
TRBJ1-5 - TRBV28 few TGTGCCAGCAGTTTAAGGGTTCAGCCCCAGCATTTT CASSLRVQPQHF
TRBJ1-1 - TRBV5-1 - TGCGCCAGCAGCTTGGTTGGGGGGAACACTGAAGCTTTCTTT CASSLVGGNTEAFF
TRBJ2-7 - TRBV29-1 - TGCAGCGTTTCCGGGCAGTTGAGCTCCTACGAGCAGTACTTC CSVSGQLSSYEQYF
TRBJ1-5 TRBD1 TRBV30 - TGTGCCTGGAGCCGACAGGGCAGTCAGCCCCAGCATTTT CAWSRQGSQPQHF
TRBJ1-1 - TRBV9 - TGTGCCAGCAGCGCTAGCAGGAACACTGAAGCTTTCTTT CASSASRNTEAFF
TRBJ1-1 - TRBV11-3 - TGTGCCAGCAGCCCGGGTCTATCGGGTGAAGCTTTCTTT CASSPGLSGEAFF
TRBJ2-7 - TRBV4-3 once TGCGCCAGCAGCCAACTTAGAGAGGGGACATGGCAGTACTTC CASSQLREGTWQYF
TRBJ2-3 - TRBV9 - TGTGCCAGCAGCGTAGGGCAGCCCACAGATACGCAGTATTTT CASSVGQPTDTQYF